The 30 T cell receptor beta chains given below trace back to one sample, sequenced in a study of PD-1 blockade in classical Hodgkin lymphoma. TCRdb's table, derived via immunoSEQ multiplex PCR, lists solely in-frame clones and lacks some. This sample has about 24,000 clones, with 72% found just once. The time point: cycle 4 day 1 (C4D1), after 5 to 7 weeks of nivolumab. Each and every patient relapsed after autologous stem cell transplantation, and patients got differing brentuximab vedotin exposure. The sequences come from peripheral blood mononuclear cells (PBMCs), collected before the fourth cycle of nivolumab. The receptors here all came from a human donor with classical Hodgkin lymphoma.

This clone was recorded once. This CDR3 is CASSQRDQGSYEQYF. The CDR3 coding sequence is TGCGCCAGCAGTCAACGAGACCAGGGCTCCTACGAGCAGTACTTC. The chain links TRBV23-1 to TRBJ2-7, with D possibly being TRBD1 (5 bases). TRBV23-1 is designated an ORF whose function remains uncertain. This CDR3 is built from 15 residues. V was trimmed by 2 bases and J by 0 bases, leaving 11 bases between them.

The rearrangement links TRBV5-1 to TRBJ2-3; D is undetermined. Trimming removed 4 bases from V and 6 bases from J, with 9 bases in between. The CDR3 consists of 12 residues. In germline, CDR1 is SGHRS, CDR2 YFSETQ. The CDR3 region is CASSERWDTQYF. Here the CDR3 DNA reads TGCGCCAGCAGCGAGAGGTGGGATACGCAGTATTTT.

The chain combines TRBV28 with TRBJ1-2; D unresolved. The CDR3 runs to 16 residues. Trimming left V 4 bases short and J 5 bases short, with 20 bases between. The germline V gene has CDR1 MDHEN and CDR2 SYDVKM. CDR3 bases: TGTGCCAGCAGTTCCACCCGGACGGATGCAATGTATGGCTACACCTTC. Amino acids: CASSSTRTDAMYGYTF.

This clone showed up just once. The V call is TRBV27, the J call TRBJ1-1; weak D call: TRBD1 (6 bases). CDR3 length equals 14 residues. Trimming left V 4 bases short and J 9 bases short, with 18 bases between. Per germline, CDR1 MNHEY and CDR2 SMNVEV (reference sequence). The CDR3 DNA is TGTGCCAGCAGTTCTTTTATTGGGGGGGCCCAAGCTTTCTTT. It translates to CASSSFIGGAQAFF.

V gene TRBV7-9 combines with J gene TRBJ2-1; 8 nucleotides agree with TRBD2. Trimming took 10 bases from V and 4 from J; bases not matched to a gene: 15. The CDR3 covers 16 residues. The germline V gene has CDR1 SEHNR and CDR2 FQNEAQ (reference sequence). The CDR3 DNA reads TGTGCCATCAATCCAGAGAGCGGGGGTTATTACAATGAGCAGTTCTTC. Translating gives CAINPESGGYYNEQFF.

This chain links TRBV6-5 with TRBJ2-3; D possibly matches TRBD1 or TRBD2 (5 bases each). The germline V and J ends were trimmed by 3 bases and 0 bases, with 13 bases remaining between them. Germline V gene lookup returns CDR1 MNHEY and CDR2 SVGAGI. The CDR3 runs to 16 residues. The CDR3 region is CASSYSDRTSTDTQYF. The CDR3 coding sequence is TGTGCCAGCAGTTATAGCGACAGAACTAGCACAGATACGCAGTATTTT.

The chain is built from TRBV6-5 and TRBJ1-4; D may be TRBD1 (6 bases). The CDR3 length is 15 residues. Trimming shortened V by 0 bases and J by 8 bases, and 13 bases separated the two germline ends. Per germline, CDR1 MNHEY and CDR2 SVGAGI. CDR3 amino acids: CASSYSTGAGEKLFF. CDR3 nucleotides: TGTGCCAGCAGTTACTCGACGGGGGCCGGGGAAAAACTGTTTTTT.

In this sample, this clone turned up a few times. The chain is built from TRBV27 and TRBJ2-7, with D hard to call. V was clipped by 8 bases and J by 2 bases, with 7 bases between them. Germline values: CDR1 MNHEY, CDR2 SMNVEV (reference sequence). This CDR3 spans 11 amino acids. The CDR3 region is CASGKPYEQYF. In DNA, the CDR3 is TGTGCCAGCGGCAAACCCTACGAGCAGTACTTC.

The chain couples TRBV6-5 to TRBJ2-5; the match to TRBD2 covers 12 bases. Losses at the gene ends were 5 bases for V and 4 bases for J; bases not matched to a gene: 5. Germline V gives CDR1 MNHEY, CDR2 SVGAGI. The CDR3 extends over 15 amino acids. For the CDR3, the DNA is TGTGCCAGCAGTCCTAGCGGGGGGGGACGAGAGACCCAGTACTTC. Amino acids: CASSPSGGGRETQYF.

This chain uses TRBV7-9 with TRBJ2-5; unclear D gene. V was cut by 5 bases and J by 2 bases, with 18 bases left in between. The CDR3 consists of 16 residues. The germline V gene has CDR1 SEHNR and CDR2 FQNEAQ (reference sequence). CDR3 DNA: TGTGCCAGCAGCCCACTCAGAGGCCACGGACAAGAGACCCAGTACTTC. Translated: CASSPLRGHGQETQYF.

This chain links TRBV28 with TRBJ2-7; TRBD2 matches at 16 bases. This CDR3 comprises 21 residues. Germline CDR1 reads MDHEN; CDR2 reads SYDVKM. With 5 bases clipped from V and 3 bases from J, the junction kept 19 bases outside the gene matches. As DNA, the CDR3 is TGTGCCAGCAGTCCGATCTCCCTCGGGACTAGCGGGGGGGGAAGCCTCTACGAGCAGTACTTC. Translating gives CASSPISLGTSGGGSLYEQYF. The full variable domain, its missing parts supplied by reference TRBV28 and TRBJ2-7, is DVKVTQSSRYLVKRTGEKVFLECVQDMDHENMFWYRQDPGLGLRLIYFSYDVKMKEKGDIPEGYSVSREKKERFSLILESASTNQTSMYLCASSPISLGTSGGGSLYEQYFGPGTRLTVT.

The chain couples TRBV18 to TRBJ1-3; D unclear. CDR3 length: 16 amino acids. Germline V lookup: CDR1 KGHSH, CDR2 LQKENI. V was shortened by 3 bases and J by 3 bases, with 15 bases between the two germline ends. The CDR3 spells CASSPSREVFGNTIYF. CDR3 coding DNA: TGTGCCAGCTCACCGTCCCGCGAGGTCTTTGGAAACACCATATATTTT. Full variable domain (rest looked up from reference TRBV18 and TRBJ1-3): NAGVMQNPRHLVRRRGQEARLRCSPMKGHSHVYWYRQLPEEGLKFMVYLQKENIIDESGMPKERFSAEFPKEGPSILRIQQVVRGDSAAYFCASSPSREVFGNTIYFGEGSWLTVV.

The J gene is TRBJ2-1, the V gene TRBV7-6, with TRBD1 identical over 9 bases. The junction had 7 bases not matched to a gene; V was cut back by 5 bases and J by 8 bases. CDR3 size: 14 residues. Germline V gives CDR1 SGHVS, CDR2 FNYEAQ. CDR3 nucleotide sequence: TGTGCCAGCAGCCGCGGACAGGGGTGGGATGAGCAGTTCTTC. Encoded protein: CASSRGQGWDEQFF.

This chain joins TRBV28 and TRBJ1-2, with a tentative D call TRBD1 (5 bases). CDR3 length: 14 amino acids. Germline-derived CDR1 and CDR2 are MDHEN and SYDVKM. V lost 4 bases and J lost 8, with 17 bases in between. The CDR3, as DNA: TGTGCCAGCAGTTATAGCGGATCGGGGCGAGGCTACACCTTC. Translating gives CASSYSGSGRGYTF.

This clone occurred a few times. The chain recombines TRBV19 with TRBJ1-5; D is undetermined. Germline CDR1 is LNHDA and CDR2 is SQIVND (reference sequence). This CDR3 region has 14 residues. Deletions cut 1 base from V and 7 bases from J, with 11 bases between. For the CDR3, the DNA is TGTGCCAGTAGTATAGCGGGTTTGACCCAGCCCCAGCATTTT. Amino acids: CASSIAGLTQPQHF.

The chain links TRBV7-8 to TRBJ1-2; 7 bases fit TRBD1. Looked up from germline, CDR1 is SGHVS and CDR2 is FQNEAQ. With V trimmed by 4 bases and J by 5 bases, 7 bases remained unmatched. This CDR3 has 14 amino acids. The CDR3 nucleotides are TGTGCCAGCAGCTCTTACAGGGGAGGGTATGGCTACACCTTC. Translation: CASSSYRGGYGYTF. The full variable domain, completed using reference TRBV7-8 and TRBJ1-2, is GAGVSQSPRYKVAKRGQDVALRCDPISGHVSLFWYQQALGQGPEFLTYFQNEAQLDKSGLPSDRFFAERPEGSVSTLKIQRTQQEDSAVYLCASSSYRGGYGYTFGSGTRLTVV.

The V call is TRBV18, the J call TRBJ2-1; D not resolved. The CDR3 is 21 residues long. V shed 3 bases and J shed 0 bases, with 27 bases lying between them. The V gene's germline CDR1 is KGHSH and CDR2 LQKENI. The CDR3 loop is CASSPSSPGPGLTLSYNEQFF. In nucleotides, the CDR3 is TGTGCCAGCTCACCTTCATCCCCCGGACCCGGTCTTACGCTCTCCTACAATGAGCAGTTCTTC.

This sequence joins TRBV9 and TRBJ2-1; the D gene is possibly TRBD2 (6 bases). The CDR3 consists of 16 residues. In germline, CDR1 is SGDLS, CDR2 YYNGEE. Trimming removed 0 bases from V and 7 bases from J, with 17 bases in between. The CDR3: CASSVEGGAIINEQFF. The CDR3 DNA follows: TGTGCCAGCAGCGTAGAGGGCGGGGCAATTATAAATGAGCAGTTCTTC.

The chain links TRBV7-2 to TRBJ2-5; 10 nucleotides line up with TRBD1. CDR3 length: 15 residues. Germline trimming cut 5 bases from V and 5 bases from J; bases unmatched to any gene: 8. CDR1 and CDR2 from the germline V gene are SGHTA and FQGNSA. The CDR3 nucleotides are TGTGCCAGCAGCACGCCGGGACAGGGGACGGAGACCCAGTACTTC. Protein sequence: CASSTPGQGTETQYF.

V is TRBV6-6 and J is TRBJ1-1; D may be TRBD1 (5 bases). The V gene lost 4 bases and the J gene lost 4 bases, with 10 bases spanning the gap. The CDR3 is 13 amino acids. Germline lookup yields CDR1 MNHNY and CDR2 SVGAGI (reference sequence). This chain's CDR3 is CASSFEGVTEAFF. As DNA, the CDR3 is TGTGCCAGCAGTTTTGAAGGGGTCACTGAAGCTTTCTTT.

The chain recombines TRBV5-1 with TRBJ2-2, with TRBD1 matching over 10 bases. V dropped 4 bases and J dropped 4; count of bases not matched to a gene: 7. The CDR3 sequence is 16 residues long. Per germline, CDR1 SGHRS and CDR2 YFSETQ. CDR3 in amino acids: CASSTGTGVGTGELFF. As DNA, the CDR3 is TGCGCCAGCAGCACAGGGACAGGGGTCGGCACCGGGGAGCTGTTTTTT.

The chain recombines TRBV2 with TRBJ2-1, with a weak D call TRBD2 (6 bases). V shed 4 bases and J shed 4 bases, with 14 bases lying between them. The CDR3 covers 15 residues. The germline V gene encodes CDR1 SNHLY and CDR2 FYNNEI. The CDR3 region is CASSGSGVEYNEQFF. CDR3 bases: TGTGCCAGCAGTGGATCGGGGGTAGAGTACAATGAGCAGTTCTTC.

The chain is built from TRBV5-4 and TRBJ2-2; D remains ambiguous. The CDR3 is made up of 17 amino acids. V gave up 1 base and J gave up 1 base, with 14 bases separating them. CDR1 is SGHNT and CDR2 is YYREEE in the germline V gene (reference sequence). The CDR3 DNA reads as TGTGCCAGCAGCTTGAGAAGCCTCTCGCAGAACACCGGGGAGCTGTTTTTT. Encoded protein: CASSLRSLSQNTGELFF. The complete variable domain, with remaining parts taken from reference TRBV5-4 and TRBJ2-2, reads ETGVTQSPTHLIKTRGQQVTLRCSSQSGHNTVSWYQQALGQGPQFIFQYYREEENGRGNFPPRFSGLQFPNYSSELNVNALELDDSALYLCASSLRSLSQNTGELFFGEGSRLTVL.

CDR3 DNA: TGTGCCAGCAGTCCCACGAGGGGGCGCTTAAACTACAATGAGCAGTTCTTC. Encoded protein: CASSPTRGRLNYNEQFF. The chain recombines TRBV27 with TRBJ2-1; 7 positions match TRBD1. Trimming at V came to 5 bases and at J to 3 bases, leaving 13 bases not matched to a gene. Germline CDR1 is MNHEY and CDR2 is SMNVEV (reference sequence). The CDR3 length is 17 residues.

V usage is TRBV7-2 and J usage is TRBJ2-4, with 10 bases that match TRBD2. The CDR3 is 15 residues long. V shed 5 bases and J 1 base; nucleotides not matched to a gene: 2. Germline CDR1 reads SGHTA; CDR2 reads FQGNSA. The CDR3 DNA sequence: TGTGCCAGCAGCCCGGGACTAGCGGCCAAAAACATTCAGTACTTC. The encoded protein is CASSPGLAAKNIQYF.

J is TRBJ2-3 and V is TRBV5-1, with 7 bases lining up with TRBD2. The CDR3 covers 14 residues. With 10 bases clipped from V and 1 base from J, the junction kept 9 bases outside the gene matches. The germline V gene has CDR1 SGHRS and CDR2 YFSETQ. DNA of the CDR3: TGCGCCTCCGAAGCGGGGAGGGGCACAGATACGCAGTATTTT. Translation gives CASEAGRGTDTQYF.

In nucleotides, the CDR3 is TGTGCCAGCAGTGCCCACCCAGGGACAGCCTATGGCTACACCTTC. Translated, it gives CASSAHPGTAYGYTF. The chain couples TRBV2 to TRBJ1-2; the match to TRBD1 covers 7 bases. CDR3 length: 15 residues. V lost 4 bases to trimming and J lost 4 bases; unmatched junction nucleotides: 9. CDR1 and CDR2 (germline): SNHLY, FYNNEI.

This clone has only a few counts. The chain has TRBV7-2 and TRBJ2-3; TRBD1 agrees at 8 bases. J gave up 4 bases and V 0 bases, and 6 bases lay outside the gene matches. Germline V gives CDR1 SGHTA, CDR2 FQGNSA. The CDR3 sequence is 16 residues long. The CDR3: CASSLASGTGADTQYF. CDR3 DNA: TGTGCCAGCAGCTTAGCATCCGGGACAGGTGCAGATACGCAGTATTTT.

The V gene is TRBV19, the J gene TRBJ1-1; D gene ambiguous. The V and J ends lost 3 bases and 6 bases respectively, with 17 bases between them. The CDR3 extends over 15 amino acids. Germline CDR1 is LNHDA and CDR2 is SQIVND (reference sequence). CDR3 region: CASSINGGLGAEAFF. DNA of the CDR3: TGTGCCAGTAGTATCAATGGTGGCTTGGGCGCTGAAGCTTTCTTT.

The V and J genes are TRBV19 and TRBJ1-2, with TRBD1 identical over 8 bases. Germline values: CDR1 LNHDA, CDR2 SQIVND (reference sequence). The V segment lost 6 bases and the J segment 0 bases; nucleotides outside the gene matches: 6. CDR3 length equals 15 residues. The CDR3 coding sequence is TGTGCCAGTAGGTCCGGACAGGGCCCTAACTATGGCTACACCTTC. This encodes CASRSGQGPNYGYTF.